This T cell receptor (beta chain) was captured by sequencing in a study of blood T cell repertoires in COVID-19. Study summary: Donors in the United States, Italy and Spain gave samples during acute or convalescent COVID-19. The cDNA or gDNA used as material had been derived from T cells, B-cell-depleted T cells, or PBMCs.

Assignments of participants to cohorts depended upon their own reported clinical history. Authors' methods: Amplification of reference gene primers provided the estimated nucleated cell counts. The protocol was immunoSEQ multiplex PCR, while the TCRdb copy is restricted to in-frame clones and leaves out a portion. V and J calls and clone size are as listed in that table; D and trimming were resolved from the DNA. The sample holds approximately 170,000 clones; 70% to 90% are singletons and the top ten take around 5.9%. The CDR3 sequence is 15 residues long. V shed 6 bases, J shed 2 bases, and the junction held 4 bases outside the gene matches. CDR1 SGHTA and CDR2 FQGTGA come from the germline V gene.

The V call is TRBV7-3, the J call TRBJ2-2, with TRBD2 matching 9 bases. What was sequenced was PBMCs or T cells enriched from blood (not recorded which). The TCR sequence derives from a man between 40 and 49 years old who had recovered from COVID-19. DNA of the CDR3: TGTGCCAGCAGGCCTAGCGGGGTTAACACCGGGGAGCTGTTTTTT. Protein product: CASRPSGVNTGELFF.